This is a list of T cell receptor beta chains from one sample in a study of blood T cells in healthy people across ages. TCRdb re-called the 5' RACE reads with MiXCR, one entry per CDR3 protein. The sample has hundreds of thousands of distinct CDR3 sequences; more than 45% are singletons. Sample: blood. The receptor source for this set is a man aged 80 or over in good health. Both conserved end residues are part of each CDR3.

TRBV4-1	14	CASSQVGLAYEQYF
TRBV27	14	CASSLNQAGREQYF
TRBV28	16	CAGGGTGNSAYNEQFF
TRBV12-3/TRBV12-4	14	CASSLRFPTGELFF
TRBV7-3	14	CASSQRGRTDTQYF
TRBV6-5	17	CASSSQLAGGPGGERYF
TRBV20-1	11	CSAGPGNEQYF
TRBV6-5	15	CASSDGTSVRDTQYF
TRBV9	15	CASSVVGGPWDTQYF
TRBV4-2	16	CASSTVSSASYNEQFF
TRBV20-1	16	CSARVPQFWLGGGQFF
TRBV29-1	14	CSVSASGNQETQYF
TRBV29-1	15	CSVTDRESSTDTQYF
TRBV20-1	13	CSATPTGVNEQFF